This T cell receptor (beta chain) was identified during a study of technical replicates of blood from several donors. The V gene lost 6 bases and the J gene lost 2 bases, with 17 bases spanning the gap. Germline V CDR1 and CDR2: MNHNS, SASEGT. The CDR3 covers 15 residues. The table came from immunoSEQ multiplex PCR; TCRdb's copy has only in-frame clones and leaves some out. This sample yields over 65,000 clones, of which roughly 97% are seen a single time; around 0.2% belongs to the top ten. The source is a human donor in good health. Specimen: T cells isolated from PBMCs. V and J are TRBV6-1 and TRBJ2-7; tentative D call: TRBD1 (5 bases). CDR3 nucleotide sequence: TGTGCCAGCAGGGGGCAAGAGACAGAGGCCTACGAGCAGTACTTC. Protein sequence: CASRGQETEAYEQYF.